The sequence of this T cell receptor (beta chain) was determined in a study of T cell responses to AZD1222 COVID-19 vaccine. Study conclusions and caveats: No day 14 peak samples; only post-peak repertoires were characterized. A mostly white British donor set with more females was recruited, and clonal diversity was possibly underestimated.

TCRdb's copy holds only in-frame clones and misses some; the assay was immunoSEQ multiplex PCR. Altogether under 150,000 clones are present, 88% being singletons, with the ten largest covering around 5.3%. Some second doses came at about 4 weeks and others at about 12 weeks; these were pooled. Worth noting for this clone: What it recognizes is unknown.

V was cut by 1 base and J by 7 bases, with 20 bases left in between. Per germline, CDR1 SGHNT and CDR2 YYREEE (reference sequence). This CDR3 is 16 amino acids long. The J gene is TRBJ1-2, the V gene TRBV5-4; tentatively, D is TRBD1 (6 bases). The clonotype was recovered from an adult who received the AZD1222 COVID-19 vaccine. Sequenced material: peripheral blood, taken 28 days after the second AZD1222 dose. The CDR3 DNA is TGTGCCAGCAGCTTGAGCCAGGGGCGGGAAAGGGCTGGCTACACCTTC. Protein product: CASSLSQGRERAGYTF.